These 20 T cell receptor beta chains were sequenced from one sample in a study of T cell responses to AZD1222 COVID-19 vaccine. Assay: immunoSEQ multiplex PCR; the TCRdb copy retains only in-frame clones and omits some. The table lists 190,000 or so clones, 88% of them singletons. Sequences were derived from peripheral blood, sampled 28 days after the second AZD1222 dose. The source is an adult who received the AZD1222 COVID-19 vaccine.

The CDR3 sequence: CATSRDLGGQGRAGELFF. In DNA form, the CDR3 reads TGTGCCACCAGCAGAGATTTGGGGGGACAGGGGCGCGCCGGGGAGCTGTTTTTT. This rearrangement joins TRBV15 to TRBJ2-2; the match to TRBD1 covers 10 bases. With V trimmed by 0 bases and J by 6 bases, 10 bases remained unmatched. The CDR3 extends over 18 amino acids. Germline CDR1 and CDR2: LNHNV and YYDKDF (reference sequence).

This sequence joins TRBV4-1 and TRBJ1-3, with 9 positions matching TRBD1. The CDR3 contains 18 residues. Germline CDR1 reads MGHRA; CDR2 reads YSYEKL. The junction had 10 bases not matched to a gene; V was cut back by 4 bases and J by 0 bases. Here the CDR3 DNA reads TGCGCCAGCAGCCTGGTCCCGGGACAGGGTCCCTCTGGAAACACCATATATTTT. Amino acids: CASSLVPGQGPSGNTIYF.

The V gene is TRBV7-6, the J gene TRBJ2-3; perhaps TRBD1 as D (6 bases). CDR1 and CDR2 from the germline V gene are SGHVS and FNYEAQ. The CDR3 spans 17 residues. The V end was cut by 5 bases, the J end by 2 bases, with 20 bases between. The CDR3 nucleotides read TGTGCCAGCAGCGCCGACAGGACAAATATGTACACAGATACGCAGTATTTT. Residues: CASSADRTNMYTDTQYF.

V usage is TRBV10-3 and J usage is TRBJ2-7; 10 bases map to TRBD2. CDR1 ENHRY and CDR2 SYGVKD come from the germline V gene. Germline trimming cut 6 bases from V and 5 bases from J; bases unmatched to any gene: 4. The CDR3 spans 13 residues. The CDR3 here is CAIRKREGDEQYF. CDR3 bases: TGTGCCATCAGAAAGCGGGAGGGCGACGAGCAGTACTTC.

This rearrangement joins TRBV30 to TRBJ2-5; D remains unclear. The V end was cut by 0 bases, the J end by 5 bases, with 7 bases between. This CDR3 has 12 amino acids. Per germline, CDR1 GTSNPN and CDR2 SVGIG (reference sequence). This CDR3 is CAWSVPVETQYF. DNA for the CDR3: TGTGCCTGGAGTGTTCCGGTGGAGACCCAGTACTTC.

The rearrangement joins TRBV28 to TRBJ2-7; D remains ambiguous. From germline, CDR1 is MDHEN and CDR2 SYDVKM. The ends were cut back, 6 bases at V and 5 bases at J, with 14 bases in the middle. This CDR3 is 13 amino acids long. The CDR3 reads CASSPQPIHEQYF. The CDR3 DNA reads TGTGCCAGCAGCCCACAGCCGATCCACGAGCAGTACTTC.

For the CDR3, the DNA is TGTGCCTGGAGCTTTGGGGTAGCGGGACAAGAGACCCAGTACTTC. Translation gives CAWSFGVAGQETQYF. This chain connects TRBV30 to TRBJ2-5; 8 bases align to TRBD2. The germline gives CDR1 GTSNPN, CDR2 SVGIG (reference sequence). The CDR3 is 15 residues long. V was pared by 3 bases and J by 2 bases, with 8 bases of the junction left unmatched.

The chain employs TRBV7-9 and TRBJ2-1; the D is unclear. The V gene lost 1 base and the J gene lost 4 bases, with 14 bases spanning the gap. The CDR3 sequence is 16 residues long. Germline CDR1 reads SEHNR; CDR2 reads FQNEAQ (reference sequence). The CDR3 DNA is TGTGCCAGCAGCTTAGACGGCGGAGCAGGATACAATGAGCAGTTCTTC. This translates into CASSLDGGAGYNEQFF. Full variable domain (remainder filled in from reference TRBV7-9 and TRBJ2-1): DTGVSQNPRHKITKRGQNVTFRCDPISEHNRLYWYRQTLGQGPEFLTYFQNEAQLEKSRLLSDRFSAERPKGSFSTLEIQRTEQGDSAMYLCASSLDGGAGYNEQFFGPGTRLTVL.

This clone is a singleton in its sample. The chain links TRBV30 to TRBJ1-6, with D possibly TRBD1 on 5 matching bases. Germline V CDR1 and CDR2: GTSNPN, SVGIG (reference sequence). V dropped 7 bases and J dropped 7 bases, with 26 bases sitting between them. The CDR3 has 17 residues. The CDR3 coding sequence is TGTGCCTCTACGGGTCCCGACGGGACGGAATTAAATTCACCCCTCCACTTT. Translating gives CASTGPDGTELNSPLHF.

The chain couples TRBV19 to TRBJ2-2; 11 bases match TRBD2. Germline CDR1 and CDR2: LNHDA and SQIVND (reference sequence). J lost 7 bases, V lost 6 bases, and 4 bases had no gene match. The CDR3 extends over 14 amino acids. The CDR3 sequence: CASSISGRGGELFF. CDR3 in DNA: TGTGCCAGTAGCATTAGCGGGAGGGGCGGGGAGCTGTTTTTT.

The CDR3 DNA reads as TGTGCCAGCAGCTTGCCAGCGGGACAATCGAATACGCAGTATTTT. Translated, it gives CASSLPAGQSNTQYF. The chain recombines TRBV7-9 with TRBJ2-3; weak D call: TRBD2 (7 bases). Germline CDR1 and CDR2: SEHNR and FQNEAQ (reference sequence). V dropped 3 bases and J dropped 7 bases, with 17 bases sitting between them. This CDR3 spans 15 amino acids.

This clone is a singleton in its sample. This chain connects TRBV28 to TRBJ2-7; the match to TRBD1 covers 9 bases. The CDR3 length is 14 residues. Trimming cost V 3 bases and J 3 bases; bases outside gene matches: 3. Germline assignment: CDR1 MDHEN and CDR2 SYDVKM. The CDR3 region has the DNA TGTGCCAGCAGTTTTACAGGGGGCCTCTACGAGCAGTACTTC. It yields the protein CASSFTGGLYEQYF.

V and J are TRBV6-5 and TRBJ2-2; 7 bases are shared with TRBD2. The CDR3 covers 15 residues. The germline V gene has CDR1 MNHEY and CDR2 SVGAGI. J lost 5 bases, V lost 7 bases, and 10 bases had no gene match. CDR3 in amino acids: CASTAGAAGTGELFF. CDR3 DNA: TGTGCCAGCACCGCTGGGGCAGCGGGGACCGGGGAGCTGTTTTTT.

The rearrangement links TRBV28 to TRBJ1-2; 8 positions match TRBD1. V gave up 8 bases and J gave up 8 bases; unmatched junction bases: 22. Germline V gives CDR1 MDHEN, CDR2 SYDVKM. The CDR3 is 17 amino acids. CDR3 coding DNA: TGTGCCAGCGGGACCTACGGGGGACAGGCCTCCCTTGGCGGCTACACCTTC. Its translation: CASGTYGGQASLGGYTF.

The CDR3 DNA follows: TGTGCCACCAGTGATGCTGCAGAGCCAGATACGCAGTATTTT. Residues: CATSDAAEPDTQYF. V and J are TRBV24-1 and TRBJ2-3; no clear D gene. V lost 3 bases, J lost 4 bases, and 10 bases lay in between. CDR1 KGHDR and CDR2 SFDVKD come from the germline V gene. The CDR3 contains 14 residues.

This clone has just one count. V usage is TRBV6-2 or TRBV6-3 and J usage is TRBJ2-4; 8 bases map to TRBD1. The CDR3 loop spans 16 amino acids. Trimming took 4 bases from V and 7 from J; bases not matched to a gene: 12. Germline CDR1 and CDR2: MNHEY and SVGEGT. CDR3 loop: CASSSGQGQVGNIQYF. DNA of the CDR3: TGTGCCAGCAGTTCTGGACAGGGACAAGTTGGGAACATTCAGTACTTC.

V is TRBV18 and J is TRBJ2-7; tentatively, D is TRBD1 (5 bases). Deletions cut 0 bases from V and 6 bases from J, with 15 bases between. The CDR3 contains 15 residues. The germline CDR1 and CDR2 sequences are KGHSH and LQKENI. The CDR3 region is CASSPPVAGQAEQYF. CDR3 DNA sequence: TGTGCCAGCTCACCACCGGTGGCAGGGCAGGCCGAGCAGTACTTC.

The rearrangement joins TRBV6-5 to TRBJ2-5; 7 bases are a match to TRBD1. The ends lost 4 bases at V and 5 bases at J; junction bases unmatched: 10. Per the germline V gene, CDR1 is MNHEY and CDR2 is SVGAGI. This CDR3 spans 15 amino acids. As DNA, the CDR3 is TGTGCCAGCAGTTTCGGGACAGCGGATGGGGAGACCCAGTACTTC. Encoded protein: CASSFGTADGETQYF.

In this sample, this clone turned up a few times. V gene TRBV30 combines with J gene TRBJ1-5; D unresolved. CDR1 GTSNPN and CDR2 SVGIG come from the germline V gene (reference sequence). CDR3 size: 14 residues. Trimming took 4 bases from V and 0 from J, leaving 10 bases between them. The CDR3 protein is CAWNRGLSNQPQHF. CDR3 DNA: TGTGCCTGGAACCGGGGTCTTAGCAATCAGCCCCAGCATTTT.

This rearrangement joins TRBV9 to TRBJ2-2, with TRBD1 identical over 12 bases. CDR3 length equals 18 residues. With V trimmed by 3 bases and J by 5 bases, 11 bases remained unmatched. The germline CDR1 and CDR2 sequences are SGDLS and YYNGEE. The CDR3 region is CASSDPGQGARLTGELFF. Here the CDR3 DNA reads TGTGCCAGCAGCGATCCGGGACAGGGGGCCAGGTTGACCGGGGAGCTGTTTTTT.